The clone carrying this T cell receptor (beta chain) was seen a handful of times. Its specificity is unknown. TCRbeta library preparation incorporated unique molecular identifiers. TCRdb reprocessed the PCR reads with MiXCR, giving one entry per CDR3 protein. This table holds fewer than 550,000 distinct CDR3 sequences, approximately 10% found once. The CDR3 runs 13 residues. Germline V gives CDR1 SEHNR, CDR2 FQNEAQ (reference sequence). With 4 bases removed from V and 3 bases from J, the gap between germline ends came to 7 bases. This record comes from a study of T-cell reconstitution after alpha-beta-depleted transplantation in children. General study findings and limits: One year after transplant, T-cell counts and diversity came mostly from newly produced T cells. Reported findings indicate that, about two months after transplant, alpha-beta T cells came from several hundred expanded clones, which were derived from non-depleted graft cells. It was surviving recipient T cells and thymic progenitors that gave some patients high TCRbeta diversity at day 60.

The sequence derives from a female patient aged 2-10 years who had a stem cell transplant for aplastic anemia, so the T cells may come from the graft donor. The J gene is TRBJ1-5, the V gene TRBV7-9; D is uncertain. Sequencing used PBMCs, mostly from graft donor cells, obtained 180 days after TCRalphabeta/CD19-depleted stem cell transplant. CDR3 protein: CASSSDHNQPQHF. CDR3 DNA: TGTGCCAGCAGCTCCGATCACAATCAGCCCCAGCATTTT.